This TCR beta chain was identified in a study of blood T cell repertoires in COVID-19. Study context: Samples representing acute and convalescent COVID-19 were sourced from the United States, Italy and Spain. Nucleic acid was either cDNA or gDNA, and it came from T cells, B-cell-depleted T cells, or PBMCs.

In the original processing: Reference gene primer amplification gave estimated nucleated cell counts. TCRdb's copy holds only in-frame clones and misses some; the assay was immunoSEQ multiplex PCR. V, J and clone size are those of that table, while D and trimming were read from the DNA. The repertoire holds about 140,000 clones, roughly 85% seen once, with about 2.9% in the top ten. This CDR3 is 21 amino acids long. J lost 2 bases, V lost 4 bases, and 13 bases had no gene match. Germline CDR1 and CDR2: MNHEY and SVGEGT. The chain is built from TRBV6-2 or TRBV6-3 and TRBJ2-6; 14 bases map to TRBD2. The receptor was derived from a man aged 50-59 years with acute or convalescent COVID-19. Sequenced material: peripheral blood. The DNA of the CDR3 is TGTGCCAGCAGTTTGCCCCCCGGGACTAGCGGGAGTTTTGCTGGGGCCAACGTCCTGACTTTC. Translated, it gives CASSLPPGTSGSFAGANVLTF.